These 5 T cell receptor beta chains came from one sample sequenced in a study of neurological immune-mediated disorders. TCRdb called the 5' RACE reads again in MiXCR, with one record for every CDR3 protein. This sample has roughly 120,000 distinct CDR3 sequences, with about 3.4% found just once. The sample taken for sequencing was PBMCs. Source of these receptors: a woman aged 25 to 39 with multiple sclerosis.

Ten or more counts support this clonotype. J is TRBJ2-7 and V is TRBV5-1; tentatively, D is TRBD1 or TRBD2 (5 bases each). The V end lost 0 bases, the J end lost 11 bases, and 21 bases lay between the germline ends. Germline V CDR1 and CDR2: SGHRS, YFSETQ. The CDR3 length is 15 residues. CDR3: CASSLVVSGREAKYF. In nucleotides, the CDR3 is TGCGCCAGCAGCTTGGTGGTGTCAGGGAGAGAGGCTAAGTACTTC.

This clonotype was observed at least ten times. The chain combines TRBV27 with TRBJ2-5, with 14 bases lining up with TRBD2. V lost 5 bases to trimming and J lost 1 base; unmatched junction nucleotides: 6. The germline gives CDR1 MNHEY, CDR2 SMNVEV (reference sequence). The CDR3 totals 17 residues. The CDR3 sequence is CASSLGLAGALQETQYF. CDR3 sequence (DNA): TGTGCCAGCAGTCTGGGACTAGCGGGGGCCCTCCAAGAGACCCAGTACTTC.

This clonotype was seen at least ten times. A read error may explain this, as a much larger clone is one base away. The rearrangement links TRBV29-1 to TRBJ2-2; no reliable D call. This CDR3 spans 13 amino acids. Germline lookup yields CDR1 SQVTM and CDR2 ANQGSEA. CDR3 bases: TGCAGCGTCGAAGGAAAGAACACCGGGGAGCTGTTTTTT. Its protein product is CSVEGKNTGELFF.

Many counts were recorded for this clonotype. J is TRBJ2-3 and V is TRBV6-5; D is ambiguous. The CDR3 runs to 16 residues. Germline lookup yields CDR1 MNHEY and CDR2 SVGAGI. V lost 1 base and J lost 0, with 11 bases in between. The CDR3 DNA sequence: TGTGCCAGCAGTTACTATGAGACGCTTAGCACAGATACGCAGTATTTT. Its translation is CASSYYETLSTDTQYF.

This clonotype was seen repeatedly, ten times or more. This chain links TRBV5-1 with TRBJ1-3, with D unclear. The ends were cut back, 1 base at V and 4 bases at J, with 12 bases in the middle. The CDR3 length is 15 residues. Germline-derived CDR1 and CDR2 are SGHRS and YFSETQ. CDR3 amino acids: CASSLTGSSGNTIYF. The CDR3 coding sequence is TGCGCCAGCAGCTTGACGGGGTCTTCGGGAAACACCATATATTTT.